The 24 T cell receptor beta chains below come from one sample, sequenced in a study of blood T cell repertoires in COVID-19. The method was immunoSEQ multiplex PCR; TCRdb's version includes in-frame clones alone and lacks a portion of them. The sample records about 120,000 clones, around 78% being singletons. The material sequenced was peripheral blood. These receptor sequences come from a man between 65 and 80 years old with acute or convalescent COVID-19.

This clone has a handful of counts. The chain is built from TRBV29-1 and TRBJ1-4; maybe TRBD1 (6 bases). Trimming left V 4 bases short and J 2 bases short, with 8 bases between. CDR1 and CDR2 from the germline V gene are SQVTM and ANQGSEA. This CDR3 region has 13 residues. CDR3 loop: CSVGTDTNEKLFF. The CDR3 region has the DNA TGCAGCGTTGGGACAGATACTAATGAAAAACTGTTTTTT. Filled out from reference TRBV29-1 and TRBJ1-4, the complete variable domain reads SAVISQKPSRDICQRGTSLTIQCQVDSQVTMMFWYRQQPGQSLTLIATANQGSEATYESGFVIDKFPISRPNLTFSTLTVSNMSPEDSSIYLCSVGTDTNEKLFFGSGTQLSVL.

The count of this clone is one. As DNA, the CDR3 is TGTGCCAGCAGCCAACTAACGGATCTTAACTATGGCTACACCTTC. Residues: CASSQLTDLNYGYTF. This rearrangement joins TRBV7-8 to TRBJ1-2; no definite D call. Germline V lookup: CDR1 SGHVS, CDR2 FQNEAQ. Trimming pared 5 bases from V and 1 base from J, leaving 14 bases between. The CDR3 sequence is 15 residues long.

The chain is built from TRBV7-9 and TRBJ1-1, with D perhaps TRBD1 (6 bases). CDR1 is SEHNR and CDR2 is FQNEAQ in the germline V gene (reference sequence). The CDR3 has 14 amino acids. Trimming pared 8 bases from V and 4 bases from J, leaving 17 bases between. This chain's CDR3 is CASVGSGAGTEAFF. The CDR3 DNA reads as TGTGCCAGCGTCGGGTCAGGGGCGGGCACTGAAGCTTTCTTT.

This clone occurred once. The V call is TRBV7-2, the J call TRBJ1-2, with TRBD1 matching over 8 bases. The CDR3 spans 16 residues. Germline CDR1 and CDR2: SGHTA and FQGNSA. With V trimmed by 5 bases and J by 6 bases, 14 bases remained unmatched. CDR3 residues: CASSPSFVDRGDGYTF. The CDR3, as DNA: TGTGCCAGCAGCCCGTCATTTGTCGACAGGGGCGATGGCTACACCTTC.

The V call is TRBV11-3, the J call TRBJ2-7; TRBD1 matches 7 bases. This CDR3 region has 12 residues. V was clipped by 1 base and J by 11 bases; unmatched bases: 5. Germline CDR1 is SGHNT and CDR2 is YENEEA. The CDR3 nucleotides read TGTGCCAGCAGCTTAGCCAGGGGGTTGGAGTACTTC. This gives the protein CASSLARGLEYF.

The rearrangement uses TRBV6-5 and TRBJ1-1, with TRBD1 matching 9 bases. J gave up 5 bases and V 6 bases, and 7 bases lay outside the gene matches. The CDR3 has 14 residues. CDR1 and CDR2 (germline): MNHEY, SVGAGI. For the CDR3, the DNA is TGTGCCAGCAGAGTGGACAGGGGAAAAACTGAAGCTTTCTTT. This gives the protein CASRVDRGKTEAFF.

This chain links TRBV18 with TRBJ1-6, with 8 bases identical to TRBD1. Germline CDR1 is KGHSH and CDR2 is LQKENI. The CDR3 has 16 amino acids. V was pared by 6 bases and J by 7 bases, with 11 bases of the junction left unmatched. The CDR3 sequence is CASSVNQGAENSPLHF. CDR3 coding DNA: TGTGCCAGCTCCGTTAACCAGGGGGCGGAAAATTCACCCCTCCACTTT.

This clone was seen more than once but under ten times. The rearrangement joins TRBV11-3 to TRBJ1-5, with D possibly matching TRBD1 (6 bases). The germline V gene encodes CDR1 SGHNT and CDR2 YENEEA. Trimming removed 0 bases from V and 3 bases from J, with 6 bases in between. The CDR3 sequence is 14 residues long. CDR3 region: CASSLEGHNQPQHF. In nucleotides, the CDR3 is TGTGCCAGCAGCTTAGAGGGACACAATCAGCCCCAGCATTTT.

In this sample, this clone turned up a few times. The gene calls are TRBV13 and TRBJ2-7, with D maybe TRBD1 (7 bases). V was clipped by 5 bases and J by 9 bases, with 14 bases between them. There are 12 residues in the CDR3. Germline CDR1 and CDR2: PRHDT and FYEKMQ (reference sequence). CDR3 DNA: TGTGCCAGCAGCCTCCGACAGGGAGGGCAGTACTTC. It translates to CASSLRQGGQYF.

V is TRBV28 and J is TRBJ1-3; D is unclear. Trimming stripped 5 bases from V and 3 bases from J, with 14 bases between. The CDR3 is 15 residues long. CDR1 is MDHEN, CDR2 SYDVKM, per germline. The CDR3 DNA sequence: TGTGCCAGCAGTCAAACAGAACTTAGTGGAAACACCATATATTTT. This sequence encodes CASSQTELSGNTIYF.

The gene calls are TRBV18 and TRBJ2-1; D may be TRBD2 (7 bases). Per the germline V gene, CDR1 is KGHSH and CDR2 is LQKENI. V was shortened by 4 bases and J by 9 bases, with 16 bases between the two germline ends. The CDR3 is 14 residues long. The CDR3 DNA reads as TGTGCCAGCTCACGGGGGGGCCTCCCCCGTGAGCAGTTCTTC. Protein sequence: CASSRGGLPREQFF.

The V and J genes are TRBV6-1 and TRBJ1-1; the D gene is possibly TRBD1 (5 bases). The germline V gene has CDR1 MNHNS and CDR2 SASEGT. V was trimmed by 2 bases and J by 7 bases, leaving 11 bases between them. CDR3 length: 13 residues. CDR3 nucleotides: TGTGCCAGCAGTGAATGGCAGGGCGGTGAAGCTTTCTTT. This translates into CASSEWQGGEAFF.

The chain employs TRBV5-4 and TRBJ2-5; TRBD2 matches 11 bases. The CDR3 runs 13 residues. Germline V gene data show CDR1 as SGHNT and CDR2 as YYREEE (reference sequence). J gave up 7 bases and V 4 bases, and 3 bases lay outside the gene matches. The CDR3 nucleotides read TGTGCCAGCAGCGCCGGGACTAGCGGGACCCAGTACTTC. Its translation is CASSAGTSGTQYF.

J is TRBJ1-2 and V is TRBV6-5, with TRBD1 identical over 8 bases. V was pared by 2 bases and J by 7 bases, with 3 bases of the junction left unmatched. This CDR3 spans 13 amino acids. Germline-derived CDR1 and CDR2 are MNHEY and SVGAGI. Here the CDR3 reads CASSYPTGGGYTF. DNA for the CDR3: TGTGCCAGCAGTTACCCAACAGGGGGTGGCTACACCTTC.

This chain connects TRBV29-1 to TRBJ1-6, with D uncertain. From germline, CDR1 is SQVTM and CDR2 ANQGSEA. The CDR3 loop spans 13 amino acids. V lost 7 bases, J lost 7 bases, and 14 bases lay in between. In nucleotides, the CDR3 is TGCAGCGCTGGGGAGGGTGGCAATTCACCCCTCCACTTT. This codes for CSAGEGGNSPLHF.

This clone is a singleton in its sample. The chain combines TRBV7-2 with TRBJ2-2; 9 bases map to TRBD2. CDR1 is SGHTA, CDR2 FQGNSA, per germline. V lost 5 bases, J lost 4 bases, and 17 bases stayed unmatched. CDR3 size: 19 residues. CDR3 coding DNA: TGTGCCAGCAGCGGCGTGGGAGTGGTAGCGGGGGATCCCACCGGGGAGCTGTTTTTT. It specifies CASSGVGVVAGDPTGELFF. Variable domain in full (rest from reference TRBV7-2 and TRBJ2-2): GAGVSQSPSNKVTEKGKDVELRCDPISGHTALYWYRQSLGQGLEFLIYFQGNSAPDKSGLPSDRFSAERTGGSVSTLTIQRTQQEDSAVYLCASSGVGVVAGDPTGELFFGEGSRLTVL.

V usage is TRBV27 and J usage is TRBJ1-6; D remains unclear. The CDR3 sequence is 16 residues long. The V gene lost 0 bases and the J gene lost 11 bases, with 17 bases spanning the gap. Germline CDR1 reads MNHEY; CDR2 reads SMNVEV (reference sequence). The CDR3: CASSLSFIGSRTPLHF. The CDR3 nucleotides are TGTGCCAGCAGTTTATCCTTTATCGGGTCGAGGACACCCCTCCACTTT.

The chain uses TRBV5-8 and TRBJ2-1; 7 nucleotides line up with TRBD1. V dropped 0 bases and J dropped 2; count of bases not matched to a gene: 8. The length of the CDR3 is 17 residues. CDR1 is SGHTS and CDR2 is YDEGEE in the germline V gene. The CDR3 protein is CASSLGIGRGTYNEQFF. DNA of the CDR3: TGTGCCAGCAGCTTGGGTATTGGCAGGGGGACCTACAATGAGCAGTTCTTC.

The CDR3, as DNA: TGTGCCAGCAGCTTCATCCGGGACAGGGTCTATGGCTACACCTTC. It codes for CASSFIRDRVYGYTF. V gene TRBV7-2 combines with J gene TRBJ1-2, with TRBD1 identical over 9 bases. The ends lost 3 bases at V and 4 bases at J; junction bases unmatched: 6. Looked up from germline, CDR1 is SGHTA and CDR2 is FQGNSA. The CDR3 is made up of 15 amino acids.

This sequence joins TRBV18 and TRBJ2-2; D possibly corresponds to TRBD1 (5 bases). V lost 2 bases and J 1 base, leaving 8 bases between the germline ends. This CDR3 is 15 amino acids long. The V gene's germline CDR1 is KGHSH and CDR2 LQKENI. CDR3 nucleotides: TGTGCCAGCTCACCAGCAGGGTTGAACACCGGGGAGCTGTTTTTT. Its protein product is CASSPAGLNTGELFF.

The chain uses TRBV18 and TRBJ1-1, with 8 bases identical to TRBD1. This CDR3 region has 15 residues. V lost 3 bases and J lost 0; bases outside the gene matches: 3. In germline, CDR1 is KGHSH, CDR2 LQKENI. In DNA, the CDR3 is TGTGCCAGCTCACCCGGACAGGGCCTGAACACTGAAGCTTTCTTT. Residues: CASSPGQGLNTEAFF.

The table lists this clone with a count of one. The chain recombines TRBV6-5 with TRBJ1-1; TRBD1 might be the D (5 bases). CDR1 and CDR2 from the germline V gene are MNHEY and SVGAGI. The CDR3 sequence is 16 residues long. Trimming shortened V by 1 base and J by 3 bases, and 15 bases separated the two germline ends. The CDR3 coding sequence is TGTGCCAGCAGTTACTTCGGGGGGAGAAGGGACACTGAAGCTTTCTTT. Translated: CASSYFGGRRDTEAFF.

CDR3 sequence reads: CASSLVSGLQGGGYTF. For the CDR3, the DNA is TGTGCCAGCAGCTTAGTGTCGGGGCTTCAGGGGGGAGGCTACACCTTC. The chain recombines TRBV7-2 with TRBJ1-2; 7 bases line up with TRBD1. V was pared by 1 base and J by 8 bases, with 13 bases of the junction left unmatched. Germline-derived CDR1 and CDR2 are SGHTA and FQGNSA. This CDR3 comprises 16 residues.

The chain couples TRBV5-1 to TRBJ1-2; no reliable D call. The CDR3 contains 14 residues. Trimming pared 6 bases from V and 3 bases from J, leaving 15 bases between. Germline CDR1 is SGHRS and CDR2 is YFSETQ. CDR3 protein: CASTPGGVYYGYTF. The CDR3 coding sequence is TGCGCCAGCACCCCGGGCGGGGTCTACTATGGCTACACCTTC.